Shown below are 9 T cell receptor beta chains from a single sample sequenced in a study of blood T cells in healthy people across ages. Primed by a sample-barcoded 5' primer and a J-beta primer mix, a second PCR proceeded for roughly 6 to 12 cycles. TCRdb called the 5' RACE reads again in MiXCR, with one record for every CDR3 protein. This sample has over 1,500,000 distinct CDR3 sequences; approximately 40% occur once, and the top ten carry roughly 24%. Sequencing was done on a sample of blood. The receptor source for this set is a human donor in good health.

V is TRBV29-1 and J is TRBJ2-7; D may match TRBD1 or TRBD2 (5 bases each). This CDR3 comprises 14 residues. Trimming took 3 bases from V and 4 from J, leaving 16 bases between them. Germline CDR1 reads SQVTM; CDR2 reads ANQGSEA. The CDR3 reads CSVERGTPSYEQYF. DNA of the CDR3: TGCAGCGTTGAGAGGGGTACACCGAGTTACGAGCAGTACTTC.

This clonotype was seen a handful of times. The chain recombines TRBV9 with TRBJ2-1, with D perhaps TRBD2 (6 bases). V was pared by 2 bases and J by 10 bases, with 19 bases between. Per the germline V gene, CDR1 is SGDLS and CDR2 is YYNGEE. This CDR3 spans 15 amino acids. The chain's CDR3 is CASSVEIGTPREQFF. CDR3 sequence (DNA): TGTGCCAGCAGCGTGGAGATAGGGACTCCTCGCGAGCAGTTCTTC.

This clonotype has a handful of counts. The V call is TRBV12-3 or TRBV12-4, the J call TRBJ2-7; weak D call: TRBD1 (6 bases). V was pared by 5 bases and J by 3 bases, with 17 bases between. The CDR3 is 15 residues long. CDR3 sequence: CASSDGQRDNYEQYF. The DNA of the CDR3 is TGTGCCAGCAGTGACGGACAGAGAGACAACTACGAGCAGTACTTC.

This clonotype was observed a handful of times. The rearrangement links TRBV20-1 to TRBJ1-3; D is perhaps TRBD1 (6 bases). The CDR3 sequence is 14 residues long. V gave up 0 bases and J gave up 4 bases, with 10 bases separating them. CDR1 and CDR2 from the germline V gene are DFQATT and SNEGSKA (reference sequence). The CDR3 region has the DNA TGCAGTGCTAGAGACACAGGGCCGGGAAACACCATATATTTT. It codes for CSARDTGPGNTIYF.

V is TRBV20-1 and J is TRBJ1-1; D is ambiguous. V was trimmed by 3 bases and J by 6 bases, leaving 17 bases between them. The CDR3 extends over 14 amino acids. In germline, CDR1 is DFQATT, CDR2 SNEGSKA (reference sequence). The CDR3 is CSARDLRGWAEAFF. CDR3 in DNA: TGCAGTGCTAGGGATCTCCGGGGTTGGGCTGAAGCTTTCTTT.

The table lists this clonotype with a few counts. The chain employs TRBV6-2 or TRBV6-3 and TRBJ2-1, with a weak D call TRBD1 (5 bases). Trimming shortened V by 7 bases and J by 9 bases, and 10 bases separated the two germline ends. Germline V lookup: CDR1 MNHEY, CDR2 SVGEGT. There are 11 residues in the CDR3. CDR3 sequence: CASTQGREQFF. The CDR3, as DNA: TGTGCCAGCACCCAGGGTCGTGAGCAGTTCTTC.

This chain connects TRBV20-1 to TRBJ1-2; D remains ambiguous. Trimming pared 1 base from V and 2 bases from J, leaving 8 bases between. The CDR3 is 13 amino acids. Germline V gene data show CDR1 as DFQATT and CDR2 as SNEGSKA (reference sequence). CDR3 sequence (DNA): TGCAGTGCTAGAGGCGCGGGAAACTATGGCTACACCTTC. Amino acid sequence: CSARGAGNYGYTF.

The chain couples TRBV28 to TRBJ2-7; TRBD1 is a possible D gene (7 bases). Germline loops: CDR1 MDHEN, CDR2 SYDVKM. CDR3 length equals 15 residues. The germline V and J ends were trimmed by 6 bases and 1 base, with 16 bases remaining between them. DNA of the CDR3: TGTGCCAGCAGAACCCCAGGGGGGTGGTCCTACGAGCAGTACTTC. It translates to CASRTPGGWSYEQYF.

Ten or more counts support this clonotype. The CDR3 spells CASSQGLGNEQFF. CDR3 DNA sequence: TGTGCCAGCAGTCAGGGACTGGGGAATGAGCAGTTCTTC. J is TRBJ2-1 and V is TRBV27; TRBD2 is a possible D gene (6 bases). V was trimmed by 5 bases and J by 7 bases, leaving 12 bases between them. The CDR3 extends over 13 amino acids. From germline, CDR1 is MNHEY and CDR2 SMNVEV (reference sequence).